This T cell receptor beta chain was found in a study of T-cell memory formation after mild COVID-19. Study outcomes and limitations: The pre-infection memory compartment contained some responding clones, suggesting cross-reactive memory joined. Confirmation was lacking for SARS-CoV-2 specificity of second-wave clones that peaked on day 37.

The CDR3 sequence is 15 residues long. The germline V and J ends were trimmed by 4 bases and 1 base, with 13 bases remaining between them. The germline V gene has CDR1 SEHNR and CDR2 FQNEAQ (reference sequence). This clonotype showed up many times. Its antigen is still unknown. Barcoded TCR alpha and TCR beta cDNA libraries with UMIs came from 5'RACE using constant-segment primers. TCRdb called the 5' RACE reads again in MiXCR, with one record for every CDR3 protein. The table includes roughly 68,000 distinct CDR3 sequences, about a sixth detected once. The sample taken for sequencing was PBMCs or a T cell subset sorted from them (not recorded which). The chain recombines TRBV7-9 with TRBJ2-5; TRBD2 might be the D (5 bases). The source of this sequence is an adult woman who had mild COVID-19 (a few samples of this study predate the infection). Cell type and time point are not known. CDR3 DNA: TGTGCCAGCAGCTCCGCCGGAAGCGGCCAAGAGACCCAGTACTTC. Amino acid sequence: CASSSAGSGQETQYF.